This paragraph covers one T cell receptor beta chain sequence. No cognate antigen has been identified for it. The record has no base qualities; no much larger clone is one base away. The data originate from a study of blood T cell repertoires in COVID-19 (TCRdb year 2020). Some background on the complete study: Samples covering the acute and convalescent phases of COVID-19 were provided by collaborators in the United States, Italy and Spain. The material from the prospective study consisted of cDNA or gDNA derived from T cells, B-cell-depleted T cells, or PBMCs. Subjects who had been exposed to COVID-19, were actively infected with it, or had recovered from it provided the deeply sampled blood TCRbeta repertoires that made up the dataset. The repertoires were released in a freely available public database intended as a resource for research on the immune response to SARS-CoV-2. The samples were drawn from two sources: the first 160 participants of the ongoing ImmuneRACE study, and 1,254 subjects contributed by 6 global collaborators. The sample metadata nearly always contained a de-identified subject ID, COVID-19 status, age in years and sex. Where available, HLA class I and class II types were obtained from metadata supplied by the sample provider rather than from assay-based typing.

Points the paper makes about the study in general: The amount of clinical and demographic metadata varied by source and participant and was provided uncurated.

Collaborating institutions collected whole blood in K2EDTA tubes following their own protocols. For TCRbeta analysis, collaborator samples were shipped as frozen whole blood, as isolated PBMCs, or as DNA extracted from either sample type. TCRbeta CDR3 regions were amplified from genomic DNA using the immunoSEQ Assay, a bias-controlled multiplex PCR. The study's processing was this. Nucleated cell counts per sample were estimated from amplification of reference gene primers within the assay. Sequence reads were collapsed and filtered to measure the absolute abundance of every unique TCRbeta CDR3 rearrangement. Productive Simpson clonality was computed per sample as the square root of Simpson's diversity index over productive rearrangements. Not all clones reach the TCRdb copy of this immuneACCESS table, which keeps in-frame sequences only. Checked studies attribute under half of the gap to unresolved V genes and leave the rest unexplained. That table is the source of V, J and clone size, and D and trimming were worked out from the DNA. Recorded for this sample are around 220,000 clones; roughly 87% of them occurred a single time. Of the sample, under 2.5% falls within the top ten clones.

Material: peripheral blood. The receptor's source is a man in his forties with active or convalescent COVID-19.

CDR3 region: CASRDRVGNQPQHF. Read as DNA, the sequence is TGTGCCAGCCGGGACAGGGTAGGAAATCAGCCCCAGCATTTT. The chain is encoded by TRBV6-5 joined to TRBJ1-5, and 9 junctional nucleotides match TRBD1. CDR1 and CDR2 (MNHEY, SVGAGI) derive from the germline V gene. The CDR3 runs 14 amino acids, cysteine and phenylalanine included. Only the CDR3 portion is preserved as DNA: 42 bases, with reading frame beginning at the first base. Clipping removes 8 bases from V and 4 bases from J, with 6 as the unmatched junction base count.